This T cell receptor (beta chain) was identified during a study of shared clonotypes between healthy human individuals. Sequencing was performed with immunoSEQ multiplex PCR; in TCRdb, only in-frame clones are kept and a portion is missing. The repertoire holds some 1.4 million clones, with 96% as singletons. The junction had 4 bases not matched to a gene; V was cut back by 0 bases and J by 3 bases. The CDR3 is made up of 17 amino acids. In germline, CDR1 is KGHSH, CDR2 LQKENI. The chain has TRBV18 and TRBJ2-1; 11 bases match TRBD2. Material for sequencing was naive CD4+ T cells sorted from blood. The subset denotes: CD45RA+ positively selected. This receptor was taken from a man in his thirties or forties in good health. The CDR3, as DNA: TGTGCCAGCTCACCACCGTCTAGCGGGAGGTTCTACAATGAGCAGTTCTTC. Its protein is CASSPPSSGRFYNEQFF.